This paragraph reports one T cell receptor beta chain. This clonotype was counted ten times or more. This receptor's antigen is unknown. No much larger clone is present one base from it, and per-base qualities are unavailable. The lymph node samples were taken from the axillary draining lymph nodes of breast cancer patients. The listed sequencing device is Illumina HiSeq 2000. Multiplex PCR amplification was used to generate the TCR beta chain libraries. The amplified TCR beta chain products were analyzed by high-throughput sequencing. In-frame beta chains were kept once TCRdb had trimmed the public reads at Q25 with fastp and called clones with MiXCR. Merged by CDR3 protein, the rows form single entries marked with the most common genes and DNA. The sample table shows about 200,000 distinct CDR3 sequences, and roughly 29% are seen once. Approximately 4.3% of the sample belongs to the ten largest clones.

This sample is drawn from a study of breast tumors, draining lymph nodes, adjacent tissues (TCRdb year 2016). About the study as a whole: TCR beta repertoires were compared across tumor, adjacent nontumor tissue and axillary lymph nodes obtained from breast cancer patients. The study was designed to assess the relationships and possible T-cell exchange between tumor, surrounding tissue and draining lymph node repertoires in human breast cancer. On the study overall, not on this receptor specifically: The data were considered consistent with most tumor T cells being derived from the lymph node and subsequently expanding within tumor tissue. Tumor T-cell repertoires showed less diversity than lymph node repertoires and more diversity than nontumor tissue repertoires, and tumor T-cell repertoires showed preferential V and J gene usage. The conclusion that tumor T cells originate in lymph nodes was presented as consistent with a hypothesis rather than as directly demonstrated. In luminal-like breast cancer, tumor and nontumor tissue repertoires resembled each other significantly more than in basal-like breast cancer.

What was sequenced was axillary lymph node tissue. The TCR sequence derives from a female donor with breast cancer. Some clones in this sample may be carry-over from other donors' samples.

The CDR3: CASTQAGGPFRAQYF. The nucleotide sequence is given as TGTGCCAGCACCCAAGCGGGGGGCCCCTTTAGGGCCCAGTACTTC. The chain is made from TRBV12-3 or TRBV12-4 and TRBJ2-5, and 9 junction bases match TRBD2. The CDR3 runs 15 residues from the cysteine to the phenylalanine. The CDR3 DNA has 45 bases and is translated from base 1. Clipping removes 7 bases from V and 9 bases from J, with 15 as the unmatched junction base count.